Detailed here is one TCR beta chain. This clone's antigen is unknown. The input lacks base qualities; no much larger clone sits a single base away. V drops 8 bases and J drops 7 bases, leaving 17 bases in between. For CDR1 and CDR2, the germline V gene (reference sequence) lists LNHDA and SQIVND. Including the terminal cysteine and phenylalanine, the CDR3 comprises 13 residues. Only CDR3 DNA is held: 39 bases, read in frame from base 1. TCRbeta CDR3 regions were amplified from genomic DNA by means of the immunoSEQ Assay, a bias-controlled multiplex PCR. The original pipeline was this. Nucleated cell counts per sample were estimated from amplification of reference gene primers within the assay. To quantify the absolute abundance of each unique TCRbeta CDR3 rearrangement, sequence reads were collapsed and filtered. For each sample, productive Simpson clonality was calculated by taking the square root of Simpson's diversity index across productive rearrangements. Held by TCRdb, this immuneACCESS table contains in-frame sequences only and omits some clones. Under half of the omission traces to an unresolved V gene where checked; the cause of the rest is unknown. That table is the source of V, J and clone size, and D and trimming were worked out from the DNA. The sample table holds 210,000 or so clones, of which about four fifths were seen once. The top ten hold more than 9% of the sample.

Each collaborating institution followed its own protocols to collect whole blood in K2EDTA tubes. Collaborator samples were shipped for TCRbeta analysis as frozen whole blood, isolated PBMCs, or DNA extracted from either sample type. This sample is drawn from a study of blood T cell repertoires in COVID-19 (dated by TCRdb to the early 2020s). Regarding the research as a whole: The collaborator samples originated in the United States, Italy and Spain and spanned the acute and convalescent phases of COVID-19. Nearly every sample came with metadata listing a de-identified subject ID, COVID-19 status, age in years and sex. The repertoires were made available in a free public database intended to serve as a resource for research on the immune response to SARS-CoV-2. The prospective study material was composed of cDNA or gDNA derived from T cells, B-cell-depleted T cells, or PBMCs. The dataset comprised deeply sampled blood TCRbeta repertoires from subjects exposed to, actively infected with, or recovered from COVID-19. Samples were obtained from the ongoing ImmuneRACE study (first 160 participants) and from 950 to 1,500 subjects provided by 6 global collaborators. Where available, HLA class I and class II types were obtained from metadata supplied by the sample provider rather than from assay-based typing. Overall results and qualifications from the work: The amount of clinical and demographic metadata varied by source and participant and was provided uncurated.

What was sequenced was peripheral blood. This clonotype was obtained from a woman aged 80 or over with acute or convalescent COVID-19. This sequence uses TRBV19 and TRBJ1-1; there is no confident call for the D gene. The CDR3 in this case is CASCGVGGGEAFF. The base sequence is TGTGCCAGTTGCGGGGTCGGAGGAGGTGAAGCTTTCTTT.